This is a list of T cell receptor beta chains from one sample in a study of cytomegalovirus exposure and HLA in healthy donors. TCRdb's copy holds only in-frame clones and misses some; the assay was immunoSEQ multiplex PCR. The sample lists some 120,000 clones; about 83% were seen once. The sample was PBMCs. The source of these receptors is a man aged 25-45 years in good health and CMV-seronegative. Each CDR3 is given with its conserved first and last residue. A D gene is named only where the DNA matches it firmly. Size is omitted from some rows. Given values are once, few, many or a class for expanded clones.

V gene,clone size,J gene,D gene,CDR3 DNA,CDR3 protein
TRBV21-1,NA,TRBJ1-5,NA,TGTGCCAGCAGCAATGAACAAAGGGGGACAGCCGAGGAGAGCAATCAGCCCCAGCATTTT,CASSNEQRGTAEESNQPQHF
TRBV7-2,NA,TRBJ2-7,NA,TGTGCCAGCAGCCCTAGTCGGTTCAGCTACGAGCAGTACTTC,CASSPSRFSYEQYF
TRBV19,NA,TRBJ1-1,NA,TGTGCCAGTAGTTTCAGGGCGAACACTGAAGCTTTCTTT,CASSFRANTEAFF
TRBV30,NA,TRBJ2-1,NA,TGTGCCTGGAGTCCTGACAGCTACAATGAGCAGTTCTTC,CAWSPDSYNEQFF
TRBV30,NA,TRBJ2-3,TRBD1,TGTGCCTGGAGTGCCGGGACAGGGGCAGATACGCAGTATTTT,CAWSAGTGADTQYF
TRBV19,NA,TRBJ1-1,TRBD1,TGTGCCAGTAGTATTGAGGGGACAGGAGTGAACACTGAAGCTTTCTTT,CASSIEGTGVNTEAFF
TRBV5-4,NA,TRBJ1-3,NA,TGTGCCAGCAGCTTGGTTGGGGCCGGAAACACCATATATTTT,CASSLVGAGNTIYF
TRBV9,NA,TRBJ1-1,NA,TGTGCCAGCAGCGTAGATCGGGTGAACACTGAAGCTTTCTTT,CASSVDRVNTEAFF
TRBV5-1,NA,TRBJ2-3,TRBD1,TGCGCCAGCAGCCCGACAGGGGCCAGGGGGACAGATACGCAGTATTTT,CASSPTGARGTDTQYF
TRBV19,NA,TRBJ1-1,TRBD1,TGTGCCAGTAGTCTAGGACAGGTTGAAGCTTTCTTT,CASSLGQVEAFF
TRBV5-6,NA,TRBJ2-1,TRBD1,TGTGCCAGCAGCTCCCCCCTCGGGACAGGGAATAAGAATGAGCAGTTCTTC,CASSSPLGTGNKNEQFF
TRBV11-2,NA,TRBJ1-2,TRBD1,TGTGCCAGCAGCTTAGTAAGGGACAGGGCGGGTGGCTACACCTTC,CASSLVRDRAGGYTF
TRBV29-1,NA,TRBJ1-4,NA,TGCAGCCCCGGGACTAATGAAAAACTGTTTTTT,CSPGTNEKLFF
TRBV5-1,few,TRBJ2-5,TRBD2,TGCGCCAGCAGCTTGAGCGGGGGTCAAGAGACCCAGTACTTC,CASSLSGGQETQYF
TRBV5-1,once,TRBJ2-1,TRBD2,TGCGCCAGCAGCTTGATGTACGGGGGGGCTTACAATGAGCAGTTCTTC,CASSLMYGGAYNEQFF
TRBV30,NA,TRBJ1-5,NA,TGTGCCTGGAGTGGCAGGGCTAGCAATCAGCCCCAGCATTTT,CAWSGRASNQPQHF
TRBV5-4,NA,TRBJ1-2,NA,TGTGCCACCACCCGGGCGGGTAACTATGGCTACACCTTC,CATTRAGNYGYTF
TRBV11-3,NA,TRBJ2-5,NA,TGTGCCAGCAGCTTAGGATTTAGGCAGGTCCAAGAGACCCAGTACTTC,CASSLGFRQVQETQYF
TRBV5-4,NA,TRBJ1-1,TRBD1,TGTGCCAGCAGCTCTTGGACAGGGGGAGGGACTGAAGCTTTCTTT,CASSSWTGGGTEAFF
TRBV9,once,TRBJ2-1,TRBD2,TGTGCCAGCAGCCCCCCCGCTAGCGGGAAATTCCCTGAGCAGTTCTTC,CASSPPASGKFPEQFF
TRBV7-9,NA,TRBJ1-5,TRBD1,TGTGCCAGCAGCCCCGGGCAGGGGGCCGGGCAGCCCCAGCATTTT,CASSPGQGAGQPQHF
TRBV7-8,NA,TRBJ2-7,TRBD1,TGTGCCAGCAGCTTTGGGACAGGTCCCTACGAGCAGTACTTC,CASSFGTGPYEQYF
TRBV6-6,NA,TRBJ1-2,NA,TGTGCCAGCAGTTACTCGACGCAGGCGACTAACTATGGCTACACCTTC,CASSYSTQATNYGYTF
TRBV28,NA,TRBJ2-7,NA,TGTGCCAGCAGCCTACAGGGCTCCCCGTCCTACGAGCAGTACTTC,CASSLQGSPSYEQYF